A single sample is the source of the 3 T cell receptor beta chains below, sequenced in a study of regulatory T cells in long-lasting Graves disease. Time point given: persistent/refractory GD, antithyroid drugs over 5 years with positive TRAb. PBMC-extracted RNA yielded the TCR library. Construction of the TCR beta libraries employed iRepertoire HTBI primers in conjunction with Arm-PCR of CDR3 regions. TCRdb analysed the multiplex PCR reads with MiXCR anew, one entry per CDR3 protein. Of around 460,000 distinct CDR3 sequences detected, 20% to 25% appear once; the ten largest clones hold roughly 14%. This material consisted of peripheral blood mononuclear cells (PBMCs), taken when the disease was refractory, from a patient treated with antithyroid drugs. The receptors come from a female donor with Graves disease.

The chain links TRBV30 to TRBJ1-1; perhaps TRBD1 as D (6 bases). The CDR3 totals 13 residues. With 8 bases removed from V and 3 bases from J, the gap between germline ends came to 16 bases. CDR1 is GTSNPN, CDR2 SVGIG, per germline (reference sequence). The CDR3 protein is CATRGAADTEAFF. The CDR3 DNA is TGTGCCACTCGGGGGGCGGCAGACACTGAAGCTTTCTTT.

This chain joins TRBV2 and TRBJ1-5; D remains ambiguous. Per the germline V gene, CDR1 is SNHLY and CDR2 is FYNNEI. CDR3 size: 13 residues. The V end was cut by 10 bases, the J end by 2 bases, with 12 bases between. CDR3 nucleotide sequence: TGTGCCACCAGCACATGGGGCAATCAGCCCCAGCATTTT. This codes for CATSTWGNQPQHF.

The rearrangement links TRBV3-1 to TRBJ1-4, with D maybe TRBD1 (5 bases). Between the trimmed V and J ends, which lost 3 bases and 3 bases, there was a span of 8 bases. Germline V gene lookup returns CDR1 LGHDT and CDR2 YNNKEL (reference sequence). This CDR3 has 14 amino acids. CDR3 residues: CASSHWGPNEKLFF. CDR3 nucleotide sequence: TGTGCCAGCAGCCATTGGGGACCTAATGAAAAACTGTTTTTT.